Listed below are T cell receptor beta chains from one sample, sequenced in a study of shared clonotypes between healthy human individuals. Here immunoSEQ multiplex PCR was the method, and the copy in TCRdb shows in-frame clones only, minus some. This sample has roughly 1,500,000 clones, with roughly 98.5% found just once. Sequenced input: naive CD4+ T cells sorted from blood. Every receptor here comes from a man younger than 40 in good health. The CDR3 runs from the conserved cysteine through the conserved F or W. A D gene is named only where the DNA matches it firmly. Size tells how often a clone was seen (once, few, many) or the class of an expanded clone, and some rows leave it out.

d_gene	abundance	v_gene	j_gene	CDR3nt	CDR3aa
TRBD2	-	TRBV5-1	TRBJ2-2	TGCGCCAGCAGCTTCGGACTAGCGTTCGACACCGGGGAGCTGTTTTTT	CASSFGLAFDTGELFF
-	-	TRBV5-6	TRBJ1-1	TGTGCCAGCAGCTTTCCCGGGGGAGGCGGGAACACTGAAGCTTTCTTT	CASSFPGGGGNTEAFF
TRBD2	-	TRBV10-3	TRBJ2-7	TGTGCCATCAGTGAACCAGCGGGAAAAGCTACCTACGAGCAGTACTTC	CAISEPAGKATYEQYF
-	-	TRBV7-9	TRBJ1-2	TGTGCCAGCAGCCGTCTTGGTAGAACCTTGGGCTACACCTTC	CASSRLGRTLGYTF
TRBD2	-	TRBV5-1	TRBJ2-5	TGCGCCAGCAGCTTGGCCAGCGGGAGCGGGGAAGAGACCCAGTACTTC	CASSLASGSGEETQYF
-	-	TRBV7-9	TRBJ2-2	TGTGCCAGCAGCTTCCGCAGGGGCGGGGAGCTGTTTTTT	CASSFRRGGELFF
-	-	TRBV2	TRBJ1-5	TGTGCCAGCAGTGAGGTTGGAGGAAATAATCAGCCCCAGCATTTT	CASSEVGGNNQPQHF
TRBD1	-	TRBV20-1	TRBJ1-1	TGCAGTCCACGGACAGGCGCTGAAGCTTTCTTT	CSPRTGAEAFF
TRBD1	once	TRBV27	TRBJ1-5	TGTGCCAGCAGTTCGATAGACAGGGGGCGGGGGAGACAGCCGCATTTT	CASSSIDRGRGRQPHF
-	-	TRBV5-1	TRBJ2-1	TGCGCCAGCAGCTTGACCCCCACTACTAGCTACAATGAGCAGTTCTTC	CASSLTPTTSYNEQFF
TRBD2	-	TRBV14	TRBJ2-2	TGTGCCAGCAGCCAAACACTAGCGGGAGGTCTACGGGGGGAGCTGTTTTTT	CASSQTLAGGLRGELFF
TRBD1	-	TRBV6-5	TRBJ2-7	TGTGCCAGCAGTTACAGTGGGACAGGTTTTTACGAGCAGTACTTC	CASSYSGTGFYEQYF
TRBD1	-	TRBV10-2	TRBJ2-2	TGCGCCAGCAGCGGGACAGGGATCACCGGGGAGCTGTTTTTT	CASSGTGITGELFF
-	-	TRBV7-1	TRBJ2-7	TGTGCCAGCAGCGCGGGTCCACCCTCCTACGAGCAGTACTTC	CASSAGPPSYEQYF
-	-	TRBV30	TRBJ2-2	TGTGCCTGGAGTGACAAGTTCACCGGGGAGCTGTTTTTT	CAWSDKFTGELFF